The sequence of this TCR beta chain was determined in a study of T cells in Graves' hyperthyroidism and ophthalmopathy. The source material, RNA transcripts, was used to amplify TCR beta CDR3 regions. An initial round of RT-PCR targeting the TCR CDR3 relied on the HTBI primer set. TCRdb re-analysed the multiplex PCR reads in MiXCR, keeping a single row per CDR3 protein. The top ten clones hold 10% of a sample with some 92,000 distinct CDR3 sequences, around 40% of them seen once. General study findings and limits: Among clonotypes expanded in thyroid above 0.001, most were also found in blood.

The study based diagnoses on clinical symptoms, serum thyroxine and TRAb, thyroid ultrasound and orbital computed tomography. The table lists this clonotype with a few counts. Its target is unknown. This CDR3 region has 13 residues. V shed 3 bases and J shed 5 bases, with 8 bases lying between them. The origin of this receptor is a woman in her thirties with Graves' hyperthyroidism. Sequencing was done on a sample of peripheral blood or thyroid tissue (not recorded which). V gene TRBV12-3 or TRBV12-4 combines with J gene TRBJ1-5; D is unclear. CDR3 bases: TGTGCCAGCAGTTTTGGACGGGATCAGCCCCAGCATTTT. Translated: CASSFGRDQPQHF.